A single T cell receptor (beta chain) is shown here with its context. The antigen remains undetermined. The germline V gene encodes CDR1 SGHRS and CDR2 YFSETQ. CDR3 length: 14 residues. With 3 bases removed from V and 2 bases from J, the gap between germline ends came to 11 bases. The record originates from a study of T-cell memory formation after mild COVID-19. Study information: Largely donor-specific TCR clusters were found. Study conclusions and caveats: Day 15 to 85 contractors were CD4/CD8 balanced; later expanders leaned CD4+. Some clones that responded turned up in pre-infection memory, which suggests that cross-reactive memory joined in.

TCRdb processed the 5' RACE reads anew with MiXCR; each CDR3 protein has one entry. The repertoire holds about 190,000 distinct CDR3 sequences, around 18% seen once, with roughly 2.4% in the top ten. Source material: PBMCs or a T cell subset sorted from them (not recorded which). The clonotype originates from an adult woman who had mild COVID-19 (a few samples of this study predate the infection). Cell type and time point are not known. The rearrangement uses TRBV5-1 and TRBJ2-5; the D gene is possibly TRBD1 (6 bases). The CDR3 region is CASSSTGIQETQYF. The CDR3 bases are TGCGCCAGCAGCTCTACAGGGATTCAAGAGACCCAGTACTTC.